Below, 3 T cell receptor beta chains from the same sample are listed, as sequenced in a study of blood T cell repertoires in COVID-19. Generated by immunoSEQ multiplex PCR, the TCRdb table keeps only in-frame clones and is missing some. In the table there are some 150,000 clones, roughly 80% of which are singletons. The sequenced sample was peripheral blood. The receptors stem from a human donor with acute or convalescent COVID-19. The donor label of this sample is uncertain.

The CDR3 loop is CASSQDLGSHPYEQYF. In DNA, the CDR3 is TGTGCCAGCAGCCAAGATCTAGGATCTCACCCCTACGAGCAGTACTTC. This rearrangement joins TRBV14 to TRBJ2-7; D remains ambiguous. The ends were cut back, 0 bases at V and 2 bases at J, with 14 bases in the middle. The CDR3 has 16 amino acids. CDR1 SGHDN and CDR2 FVKESK come from the germline V gene.

This clone was recorded once. The V call is TRBV2, the J call TRBJ1-5, with D perhaps TRBD1 (5 bases). The CDR3 is 14 amino acids. CDR1 is SNHLY and CDR2 is FYNNEI in the germline V gene. Trimming left V 6 bases short and J 2 bases short, with 11 bases between. The CDR3 sequence is CASREGPGNQPQHF. The CDR3 DNA follows: TGTGCCAGCAGGGAGGGGCCGGGCAATCAGCCCCAGCATTTT. Together with reference TRBV2 and TRBJ1-5, the CDR3 gives the full variable domain: EPEVTQTPSHQVTQMGQEVILRCVPISNHLYFYWYRQILGQKVEFLVSFYNNEISEKSEIFDDQFSVERPDGSNFTLKIRSTKLEDSAMYFCASREGPGNQPQHFGDGTRLSIL.

V and J are TRBV2 and TRBJ2-2; no clear D. The germline CDR1 and CDR2 sequences are SNHLY and FYNNEI. CDR3 length: 13 residues. V dropped 1 base and J dropped 6 bases, with 6 bases sitting between them. CDR3 loop: CASSEVVSGELFF. Here the CDR3 DNA reads TGTGCCAGCAGTGAAGTAGTCTCCGGGGAGCTGTTTTTT. The full variable domain, with the rest looked up from reference TRBV2 and TRBJ2-2, is EPEVTQTPSHQVTQMGQEVILRCVPISNHLYFYWYRQILGQKVEFLVSFYNNEISEKSEIFDDQFSVERPDGSNFTLKIRSTKLEDSAMYFCASSEVVSGELFFGEGSRLTVL.